Each of the 10 T cell receptor beta chains below was sequenced from the same sample in a study of CD8 T cells in ankylosing spondylitis. TCRdb reprocessed the 5' RACE reads with MiXCR, giving one entry per CDR3 protein. Here the sample spans 36,000 or so distinct CDR3 sequences, around 6.2% being singletons. Sequencing used blood, either unsorted or a sorted T cell fraction (not recorded which). The receptors shown here come from a male donor with ankylosing spondylitis or in good health (not recorded which).

This clonotype was observed at least ten times. V usage is TRBV12-3 or TRBV12-4 and J usage is TRBJ1-2; D might be TRBD1 (6 bases). The V gene lost 3 bases and the J gene lost 0 bases, with 23 bases spanning the gap. This CDR3 has 19 residues. The CDR3 DNA sequence: TGTGCCAGCAGTTTCACGTTAACCGCGGGGGCGACGGCTAACTATGGCTACACCTTC. This sequence encodes CASSFTLTAGATANYGYTF.

This clonotype was counted at least ten times. The DNA for the CDR3 is TGTGCCAGCAGTACCTATCCGGGCCAAAATAGCAATCAGCCCCAGCATTTT. This gives the protein CASSTYPGQNSNQPQHF. The genes are TRBV12-3 or TRBV12-4 and TRBJ1-5, with no clear D. Trimming stripped 5 bases from V and 0 bases from J, with 17 bases between. There are 17 residues in the CDR3.

This clonotype came up many times. This chain uses TRBV6-5 with TRBJ2-7; D is possibly TRBD1 or TRBD2 (5 bases each). The CDR3 is 14 residues long. Germline-derived CDR1 and CDR2 are MNHEY and SVGAGI. With 0 bases removed from V and 7 bases from J, the gap between germline ends came to 13 bases. CDR3 in DNA: TGTGCCAGCAGTTACTCATCGGGGCTGGAGGAGCAGTACTTC. It encodes CASSYSSGLEEQYF.

This clonotype appeared many times. V usage is TRBV20-1 and J usage is TRBJ1-1, with D tentatively TRBD1 (5 bases). The V end lost 7 bases, the J end lost 0 bases, and 9 bases lay between the germline ends. Germline values: CDR1 DFQATT, CDR2 SNEGSKA (reference sequence). This CDR3 has 12 residues. CDR3 protein: CSGGEVNTEAFF. CDR3 in DNA: TGCAGTGGGGGGGAGGTGAACACTGAAGCTTTCTTT.

This clonotype came up many times. V usage is TRBV7-2 and J usage is TRBJ2-1; the D is unclear. Germline CDR1 is SGHTA and CDR2 is FQGNSA. Trimming left V 2 bases short and J 6 bases short, with 8 bases between. The CDR3 consists of 13 residues. The CDR3 DNA reads TGTGCCAGCAGCTTACTCGCGATCAATGAGCAGTTCTTC. Protein product: CASSLLAINEQFF.

This clonotype was seen repeatedly, ten times or more. The chain employs TRBV6-2 or TRBV6-3 and TRBJ2-3; the D gene is possibly TRBD1 (6 bases). Trimming removed 8 bases at V and 0 bases at J, with 24 bases between. CDR1 and CDR2 (germline): MNHEY, SVGEGT. This CDR3 is built from 18 residues. The CDR3 is CASRRPSYRAISTDTQYF. The CDR3, as DNA: TGTGCCAGCCGCAGGCCCTCCTACAGGGCAATTAGCACAGATACGCAGTATTTT.

The sample holds many counts of this clonotype. A much more abundant neighbour one base away suggests this may be a read error. This CDR3 reads CASSPGTGTTDTQYF. DNA of the CDR3: TGTGCCAGCAGCCCCGGGACAGGGACCACAGATACGCAGTATTTT. V and J are TRBV11-3 and TRBJ2-3; 9 bases match TRBD1. Germline CDR1 reads SGHNT; CDR2 reads YENEEA. The CDR3 loop spans 15 amino acids. J was trimmed by 2 bases and V by 5 bases; bases with no gene match: 5.

There are many counts of this clonotype. V usage is TRBV5-1 and J usage is TRBJ1-4; 7 bases line up with TRBD1. Germline V CDR1 and CDR2: SGHRS, YFSETQ. J lost 8 bases, V lost 4 bases, and 14 bases had no gene match. This CDR3 has 16 amino acids. The chain's CDR3 is CASSGGQAGVLEKLFF. The CDR3 bases are TGCGCCAGCAGCGGCGGACAGGCTGGGGTTTTGGAAAAACTGTTTTTT.

This clonotype was observed many times. The CDR3 bases are TGCGCCAGCAGCTACCAGGGCTGGGAGCAGTACTTC. Protein product: CASSYQGWEQYF. The chain joins TRBV5-1 to TRBJ2-7, with D possibly matching TRBD1 (5 bases). The CDR3 loop spans 12 amino acids. The germline V gene encodes CDR1 SGHRS and CDR2 YFSETQ. Trimming shortened V by 3 bases and J by 7 bases, and 11 bases separated the two germline ends. Full variable domain (outside the CDR3, taken from reference TRBV5-1 and TRBJ2-7): KAGVTQTPRYLIKTRGQQVTLSCSPISGHRSVSWYQQTPGQGLQFLFEYFSETQRNKGNFPGRFSGRQFSNSRSEMNVSTLELGDSALYLCASSYQGWEQYFGPGTRLTVT.

Ten or more counts support this clonotype. The chain recombines TRBV4-2 with TRBJ2-3; 7 bases map to TRBD1. CDR1 is LGHNA, CDR2 YNFKEQ, per germline. The CDR3 loop spans 15 amino acids. The trim removed 2 bases at V and 3 bases at J, leaving 5 bases unmatched. The CDR3 region has the DNA TGTGCCAGCAGCCAAAGGGGGCGCGGGACAGATACGCAGTATTTT. Protein sequence: CASSQRGRGTDTQYF.